One and the same sample provided the 13 T cell receptor beta chains below, sequenced in a study of blood T cell repertoires in COVID-19. The method was immunoSEQ multiplex PCR; TCRdb's version includes in-frame clones alone and lacks a portion of them. The sample shows approximately 380,000 clones, 85% of them seen only once. Sequenced: peripheral blood. The receptors stem from a woman under 30 with acute or convalescent COVID-19.

The chain recombines TRBV3-1 (or the pseudogene TRBV3-2) with TRBJ1-6; tentatively, D is TRBD1 (5 bases). CDR1 and CDR2 from the germline V gene are LGHDT and YNNKEL (reference sequence). There are 15 residues in the CDR3. V dropped 5 bases and J dropped 7 bases, with 15 bases sitting between them. Here the CDR3 DNA reads TGTGCCAGCAGCGGGGCGGGGTTACCAAATTCACCCCTCCACTTT. This sequence encodes CASSGAGLPNSPLHF.

J is TRBJ1-1 and V is TRBV28, with 7 bases aligning to TRBD1. This CDR3 contains 11 residues. Germline CDR1 is MDHEN and CDR2 is SYDVKM. Trimming removed 11 bases from V and 6 bases from J; junction bases left unmatched: 6. The CDR3 protein is CALTRGAEAFF. The CDR3 DNA reads TGTGCCCTCACCAGGGGGGCTGAAGCTTTCTTT.

The chain carries TRBV29-1 and TRBJ2-7, with a weak D call TRBD2 (5 bases). This CDR3 is built from 12 residues. CDR1 and CDR2 from the germline V gene are SQVTM and ANQGSEA. Deletions cut 4 bases from V and 2 bases from J, with 9 bases between. CDR3 nucleotide sequence: TGCAGCGTTGGGTGGGGAGCCTACGAGCAGTACTTC. Its translation: CSVGWGAYEQYF.

In this sample, this clone turned up a few times. The V and J genes are TRBV3-1 (or the pseudogene TRBV3-2) and TRBJ1-2, with D perhaps TRBD1 (5 bases). Per germline, CDR1 LGHDT and CDR2 YNNKEL (reference sequence). V was shortened by 0 bases and J by 4 bases, with 6 bases between the two germline ends. The CDR3 consists of 13 residues. The DNA for the CDR3 is TGTGCCAGCAGCCAAGAGCAGGGCTATGGCTACACCTTC. As protein: CASSQEQGYGYTF.

The chain recombines TRBV11-2 with TRBJ2-7, with a possible D match to TRBD2 (6 bases). Trimming took 3 bases from V and 5 from J, leaving 8 bases between them. CDR1 SGHAT and CDR2 FQNNGV come from the germline V gene. This CDR3 has 12 amino acids. CDR3 sequence (DNA): TGTGCCAGCAGCTTTGGGGGGAACGAGCAGTACTTC. This sequence encodes CASSFGGNEQYF.

The chain employs TRBV28 and TRBJ1-1; the D gene is possibly TRBD1 (6 bases). Trimming pared 3 bases from V and 2 bases from J, leaving 16 bases between. The CDR3 loop spans 16 amino acids. Germline V gene sequence: CDR1 MDHEN, CDR2 SYDVKM. For the CDR3, the DNA is TGTGCCAGCAGTTTCCGGAGAGGCAGGGGTAACACTGAAGCTTTCTTT. Its protein product is CASSFRRGRGNTEAFF.

The CDR3 here is CASSQEYRPFGGYTF. In DNA form, the CDR3 reads TGCGCCAGCAGCCAAGAGTACAGGCCCTTCGGGGGCTACACCTTC. This rearrangement joins TRBV4-1 to TRBJ1-2; tentative D call: TRBD1 (5 bases). Germline assignment: CDR1 MGHRA and CDR2 YSYEKL. Trimming removed 0 bases at V and 8 bases at J, with 16 bases between. This CDR3 is 15 amino acids long.

The genes are TRBV7-2 and TRBJ2-7, with 7 bases aligning to TRBD1. J gave up 7 bases and V 7 bases, and 13 bases lay outside the gene matches. This CDR3 region has 14 residues. Germline-derived CDR1 and CDR2 are SGHTA and FQGNSA. Written as DNA, the CDR3 is TGTGCCAGCAACCCACCCACAGGGGCGAGGGAGCAGTACTTC. Translation gives CASNPPTGAREQYF.

The chain is built from TRBV7-9 and TRBJ1-2; tentative D call: TRBD1 (5 bases). Trimming removed 5 bases from V and 6 bases from J, with 22 bases in between. The CDR3 extends over 16 amino acids. Germline CDR1 and CDR2: SEHNR and FQNEAQ (reference sequence). The chain's CDR3 is CASSTYHRPGINGYTF. The CDR3 DNA is TGTGCCAGCAGCACCTATCACCGGCCAGGGATAAATGGCTACACCTTC.

This chain uses TRBV28 with TRBJ1-1; 10 bases line up with TRBD1. With 9 bases clipped from V and 10 bases from J, the junction kept 5 bases outside the gene matches. The germline CDR1 and CDR2 sequences are MDHEN and SYDVKM. The CDR3 has 11 residues. Here the CDR3 DNA reads TGTGCCAGTACAGGACAGGGGGTAGCTTTCTTT. This gives the protein CASTGQGVAFF. The full variable domain, its missing parts supplied by reference TRBV28 and TRBJ1-1, is DVKVTQSSRYLVKRTGEKVFLECVQDMDHENMFWYRQDPGLGLRLIYFSYDVKMKEKGDIPEGYSVSREKKERFSLILESASTNQTSMYLCASTGQGVAFFGQGTRLTVV.

The DNA for the CDR3 is TGTGCCAGCAGCCCCTCGGAGCTAGCGGACACCGGGGAGCTGTTTTTT. It is translated as CASSPSELADTGELFF. The chain combines TRBV3-1 (or the pseudogene TRBV3-2) with TRBJ2-2; 7 bases agree with TRBD2. Germline assignment: CDR1 LGHDT and CDR2 YNNKEL (reference sequence). After removal of 4 bases from V and 3 bases from J, the junction contained 8 bases not matched to a gene. The CDR3 spans 16 residues.

This clone appeared a few times. This chain's CDR3 is CASSAPRDRGFYEQYF. The CDR3 DNA reads as TGTGCCAGTAGTGCGCCCCGGGACAGGGGATTCTACGAGCAGTACTTC. The gene calls are TRBV19 and TRBJ2-7, with 10 bases matching TRBD1. V shed 5 bases and J 3 bases; nucleotides not matched to a gene: 10. Germline V gene sequence: CDR1 LNHDA, CDR2 SQIVND (reference sequence). The CDR3 is made up of 16 amino acids.

V gene TRBV5-1 combines with J gene TRBJ2-7; D is perhaps TRBD2 (5 bases). The V and J ends lost 0 bases and 7 bases respectively, with 17 bases between them. This CDR3 has 15 amino acids. Per germline, CDR1 SGHRS and CDR2 YFSETQ. CDR3 loop: CASSLGPAESREQYF. CDR3 DNA: TGCGCCAGCAGCTTGGGGCCAGCGGAGAGTCGGGAGCAGTACTTC.